A selection of T cell receptor beta chains follows, all from one sample in a study of monozygotic twins with cystic fibrosis. Clones were sequenced by immunoSEQ multiplex PCR, and TCRdb holds only the in-frame ones, with some missing. The sample has around 23,000 clones, 91% seen once. The sample consisted of blood. These receptors came from a girl aged 2 to 9 with cystic fibrosis. The CDR3 runs from the conserved cysteine through the conserved F or W. Each record gives: D gene, J gene, clone size, V gene, CDR3 protein, CDR3 DNA. A D gene is named only where the DNA matches it firmly. Where a row states a size, it is once, few, many or the class of an expanded clone; other rows omit it.

d_call: -; j_call: TRBJ2-7; clone_size: -; v_call: TRBV10-3; cdr3_aa: CAISEANAYEQYF; cdr3_nt: TGTGCCATCAGTGAAGCGAATGCTTACGAGCAGTACTTC
d_call: -; j_call: TRBJ2-2; clone_size: -; v_call: TRBV19; cdr3_aa: CASSSGAGGELFF; cdr3_nt: TGTGCCAGTAGTTCGGGGGCAGGCGGGGAGCTGTTTTTT
d_call: -; j_call: TRBJ2-1; clone_size: -; v_call: TRBV9; cdr3_aa: CASSPGAFLPRVNNEQFF; cdr3_nt: TGTGCCAGCAGCCCGGGGGCTTTCCTCCCCCGGGTTAACAATGAGCAGTTCTTC
d_call: TRBD2; j_call: TRBJ2-5; clone_size: -; v_call: TRBV7-2; cdr3_aa: CASSQPAGGGLETQYF; cdr3_nt: TGTGCCAGCAGCCAACCGGCGGGAGGTGGGCTGGAGACCCAGTACTTC
d_call: -; j_call: TRBJ1-4; clone_size: -; v_call: TRBV2; cdr3_aa: CASSDVRREEKLFF; cdr3_nt: TGTGCCAGCAGTGATGTCAGGCGGGAGGAAAAACTGTTTTTT
d_call: TRBD1; j_call: TRBJ1-2; clone_size: -; v_call: TRBV6-5; cdr3_aa: CASSYSRTGDGYTF; cdr3_nt: TGTGCCAGCAGTTACTCAAGGACAGGGGACGGCTACACCTTC
d_call: -; j_call: TRBJ1-1; clone_size: -; v_call: TRBV10-1; cdr3_aa: CASSEKKVAGNTEAFF; cdr3_nt: TGCGCCAGCAGTGAGAAAAAGGTGGCGGGGAACACTGAAGCTTTCTTT
d_call: TRBD2; j_call: TRBJ2-1; clone_size: -; v_call: TRBV9; cdr3_aa: CASSPVLGGGANTEQFF; cdr3_nt: TGTGCCAGCAGCCCCGTGCTCGGCGGGGGGGCCAACACTGAGCAGTTCTTC
d_call: -; j_call: TRBJ1-2; clone_size: -; v_call: TRBV5-1; cdr3_aa: CASSLLGEKGSLHYYGYTF; cdr3_nt: TGCGCCAGCAGCTTACTAGGGGAAAAGGGGTCCCTACATTACTATGGCTACACCTTC
d_call: -; j_call: TRBJ2-5; clone_size: once; v_call: TRBV6-5; cdr3_aa: CASSYRETQYF; cdr3_nt: TGTGCCAGCAGTTACCGAGAGACCCAGTACTTC
d_call: -; j_call: TRBJ1-5; clone_size: few; v_call: TRBV2; cdr3_aa: CASSRTGSSTYQPQHF; cdr3_nt: TGTGCCAGCAGCCGTACAGGGAGTTCCACCTATCAGCCCCAGCATTTT
d_call: -; j_call: TRBJ1-4; clone_size: -; v_call: TRBV4-3; cdr3_aa: CASSQANRDLKLFF; cdr3_nt: TGCGCCAGCAGCCAAGCAAACCGGGACCTGAAACTGTTTTTT
d_call: -; j_call: TRBJ1-5; clone_size: once; v_call: TRBV4-3; cdr3_aa: CASSQDSASNQPQHF; cdr3_nt: TGCGCCAGCAGCCAAGACAGTGCCAGCAATCAGCCCCAGCATTTT
d_call: -; j_call: TRBJ1-5; clone_size: few; v_call: TRBV7-9; cdr3_aa: CASSRGSNQPQHF; cdr3_nt: TGTGCCAGCAGTCGGGGGAGCAATCAGCCCCAGCATTTT
d_call: -; j_call: TRBJ1-1; clone_size: -; v_call: TRBV11-2; cdr3_aa: CASSSGTDYMNTEAFF; cdr3_nt: TGTGCCAGCAGCTCCGGGACGGACTACATGAACACTGAAGCTTTCTTT
d_call: -; j_call: TRBJ2-7; clone_size: once; v_call: TRBV29-1; cdr3_aa: CSAGNSVYEQYF; cdr3_nt: TGCAGCGCCGGGAACAGCGTCTACGAGCAGTACTTC
d_call: -; j_call: TRBJ1-1; clone_size: -; v_call: TRBV6-5; cdr3_aa: CASSYSVENTEAFF; cdr3_nt: TGTGCCAGCAGTTACTCCGTAGAGAACACTGAAGCTTTCTTT
d_call: -; j_call: TRBJ1-2; clone_size: -; v_call: TRBV9; cdr3_aa: CASSHDRPYGYTF; cdr3_nt: TGTGCCAGCAGTCATGACAGACCGTATGGCTACACCTTC
d_call: -; j_call: TRBJ2-7; clone_size: -; v_call: TRBV7-9; cdr3_aa: CASSRAGPSGVEQYF; cdr3_nt: TGTGCCAGCAGCAGAGCCGGGCCCTCGGGGGTCGAGCAGTACTTC
d_call: -; j_call: TRBJ1-3; clone_size: -; v_call: TRBV4-3; cdr3_aa: CASSLPGAGNTIYF; cdr3_nt: TGCGCCAGCAGCCTGCCAGGGGCTGGAAACACCATATATTTT
d_call: -; j_call: TRBJ1-2; clone_size: -; v_call: TRBV15; cdr3_aa: CATSRDPLGANYGYTF; cdr3_nt: TGTGCCACCAGCAGAGACCCGTTGGGGGCCAACTATGGCTACACCTTC
d_call: -; j_call: TRBJ2-5; clone_size: -; v_call: TRBV5-1; cdr3_aa: CASSLDSRVFTETQYF; cdr3_nt: TGCGCCAGCAGCTTGGATTCGAGGGTTTTTACGGAGACCCAGTACTTC
d_call: -; j_call: TRBJ1-2; clone_size: -; v_call: TRBV4-3; cdr3_aa: CASSQDQNRRDGYTF; cdr3_nt: TGCGCCAGCAGCCAAGATCAGAACAGGCGAGATGGCTACACCTTC
d_call: TRBD1; j_call: TRBJ1-1; clone_size: -; v_call: TRBV29-1; cdr3_aa: CSAVTQGYTEAFF; cdr3_nt: TGCAGCGCGGTGACACAGGGGTACACTGAAGCTTTCTTT
d_call: TRBD2; j_call: TRBJ2-5; clone_size: -; v_call: TRBV6-5; cdr3_aa: CATSGGAPETQYF; cdr3_nt: TGTGCCACCAGCGGGGGGGCCCCCGAGACCCAGTACTTC
d_call: TRBD1; j_call: TRBJ1-1; clone_size: -; v_call: TRBV19; cdr3_aa: CASSSGQGHTEAFF; cdr3_nt: TGTGCCAGTAGTTCGGGACAGGGGCACACTGAAGCTTTCTTT
d_call: TRBD1; j_call: TRBJ1-2; clone_size: once; v_call: TRBV15; cdr3_aa: CATSRDRGTVVHGYTF; cdr3_nt: TGTGCCACCAGCAGAGATCGCGGGACAGTCGTTCATGGCTACACCTTC
d_call: -; j_call: TRBJ1-6; clone_size: -; v_call: TRBV25-1; cdr3_aa: CASSSRHEDNSPLHF; cdr3_nt: TGTGCCAGCAGTAGCCGGCACGAGGATAATTCACCCCTCCACTTT
d_call: -; j_call: TRBJ1-5; clone_size: once; v_call: TRBV15; cdr3_aa: CATSRGQGNQPQHF; cdr3_nt: TGTGCCACCAGCAGAGGGCAGGGCAATCAGCCCCAGCATTTT
d_call: -; j_call: TRBJ2-3; clone_size: -; v_call: TRBV11-2; cdr3_aa: CASSSHVSGSTQYF; cdr3_nt: TGTGCCAGCAGCTCTCACGTATCTGGTTCGACGCAGTATTTT
d_call: -; j_call: TRBJ1-2; clone_size: -; v_call: TRBV5-6; cdr3_aa: CASSSEIKANYGYTF; cdr3_nt: TGTGCCAGCAGCTCTGAGATAAAAGCTAACTATGGCTACACCTTC
d_call: -; j_call: TRBJ1-3; clone_size: -; v_call: TRBV29-1; cdr3_aa: CSIDLSDTSGNTIYF; cdr3_nt: TGCAGCATCGATTTGTCGGATACCTCTGGAAACACCATATATTTT
d_call: -; j_call: TRBJ1-2; clone_size: -; v_call: TRBV6-5; cdr3_aa: CASSIHGKDYGYTF; cdr3_nt: TGTGCCAGCAGTATCCATGGGAAGGACTATGGCTACACCTTC
d_call: TRBD1; j_call: TRBJ2-2; clone_size: -; v_call: TRBV10-2; cdr3_aa: CASRRDRENTGELFF; cdr3_nt: TGCGCCAGCAGACGGGACAGGGAAAACACCGGGGAGCTGTTTTTT
d_call: -; j_call: TRBJ1-2; clone_size: -; v_call: TRBV7-8; cdr3_aa: CASGRDELANYGYTF; cdr3_nt: TGTGCCAGCGGCAGGGACGAGTTAGCTAACTATGGCTACACCTTC
d_call: -; j_call: TRBJ1-1; clone_size: -; v_call: TRBV6-6; cdr3_aa: CASSRVGNSEAFF; cdr3_nt: TGTGCCAGCAGCCGGGTGGGGAATTCTGAAGCTTTCTTT
d_call: -; j_call: TRBJ1-4; clone_size: -; v_call: TRBV7-9; cdr3_aa: CASSLMRATNEKLFF; cdr3_nt: TGTGCCAGCAGCTTAATGAGAGCAACTAATGAAAAACTGTTTTTT
d_call: -; j_call: TRBJ1-1; clone_size: -; v_call: TRBV5-1; cdr3_aa: CASAGQETEAFF; cdr3_nt: TGCGCCAGCGCGGGGCAGGAAACTGAAGCTTTCTTT
d_call: -; j_call: TRBJ2-7; clone_size: -; v_call: TRBV19; cdr3_aa: CASSIDRGIMEQYF; cdr3_nt: TGTGCCAGTAGTATAGATCGCGGAATCATGGAGCAGTACTTC
d_call: TRBD2; j_call: TRBJ2-5; clone_size: once; v_call: TRBV13; cdr3_aa: CASSLSGGVETQYF; cdr3_nt: TGTGCCAGCAGCTTAAGCGGGGGGGTGGAGACCCAGTACTTC
d_call: TRBD1; j_call: TRBJ2-7; clone_size: -; v_call: TRBV10-1; cdr3_aa: CASSVDRVAEQYF; cdr3_nt: TGCGCCAGCAGCGTTGACAGGGTGGCCGAGCAGTACTTC
d_call: -; j_call: TRBJ1-2; clone_size: -; v_call: TRBV4-3; cdr3_aa: CASSQVGREGGANYGYTF; cdr3_nt: TGCGCCAGCAGCCAAGTCGGGCGGGAGGGGGGCGCAAACTATGGCTACACCTTC
d_call: TRBD1; j_call: TRBJ1-5; clone_size: once; v_call: TRBV7-2; cdr3_aa: CASSYDRGNQPQHF; cdr3_nt: TGTGCCAGCAGTTACGACAGGGGGAATCAGCCCCAGCATTTT
d_call: -; j_call: TRBJ1-2; clone_size: -; v_call: TRBV5-1; cdr3_aa: CASSLAVTYGYTF; cdr3_nt: TGCGCCAGCAGCTTGGCTGTGACCTATGGCTACACCTTC
d_call: TRBD1; j_call: TRBJ1-5; clone_size: few; v_call: TRBV27; cdr3_aa: CASSGSTGVGPQHF; cdr3_nt: TGTGCCAGCAGTGGGTCCACAGGGGTCGGGCCCCAGCATTTT
d_call: TRBD1; j_call: TRBJ1-1; clone_size: -; v_call: TRBV9; cdr3_aa: CASSPQGENTEAFF; cdr3_nt: TGTGCCAGCAGCCCGCAGGGGGAGAACACTGAAGCTTTCTTT
d_call: -; j_call: TRBJ2-7; clone_size: -; v_call: TRBV9; cdr3_aa: CASSVESDYEQYF; cdr3_nt: TGTGCCAGCAGCGTAGAAAGTGACTACGAGCAGTACTTC
d_call: -; j_call: TRBJ2-1; clone_size: once; v_call: TRBV9; cdr3_aa: CATSATGSSYNEQFF; cdr3_nt: TGTGCCACCTCCGCCACAGGGAGCTCCTACAATGAGCAGTTCTTC
d_call: -; j_call: TRBJ2-5; clone_size: -; v_call: TRBV10-3; cdr3_aa: CAISEILETQYF; cdr3_nt: TGTGCCATCAGTGAAATTTTGGAGACCCAGTACTTC
d_call: -; j_call: TRBJ2-7; clone_size: -; v_call: TRBV4-3; cdr3_aa: CASSLAGRGGYEQYF; cdr3_nt: TGCGCCAGCAGCCTTGCGGGTCGGGGAGGCTACGAGCAGTACTTC
d_call: -; j_call: TRBJ2-2; clone_size: -; v_call: TRBV18; cdr3_aa: CASSQRGAPGELFF; cdr3_nt: TGTGCCAGCTCACAACGGGGGGCCCCCGGGGAGCTGTTTTTT
d_call: -; j_call: TRBJ1-6; clone_size: -; v_call: TRBV7-8; cdr3_aa: CASSLPNSPLHF; cdr3_nt: TGTGCCAGCAGCTTACCCAATTCACCCCTCCACTTT
d_call: TRBD1; j_call: TRBJ1-1; clone_size: -; v_call: TRBV10-3; cdr3_aa: CAISEGPGQGVTEAFF; cdr3_nt: TGTGCCATCAGTGAGGGCCCGGGACAGGGGGTCACTGAAGCTTTCTTT
d_call: -; j_call: TRBJ1-2; clone_size: once; v_call: TRBV7-9; cdr3_aa: CASSLEDNFYGYTF; cdr3_nt: TGTGCCAGCAGCTTAGAGGACAATTTCTATGGCTACACCTTC
d_call: -; j_call: TRBJ2-6; clone_size: -; v_call: TRBV2; cdr3_aa: CASSQSGANVLTF; cdr3_nt: TGTGCCAGCAGCCAATCTGGGGCCAACGTCCTGACTTTC
d_call: -; j_call: TRBJ2-5; clone_size: -; v_call: TRBV5-1; cdr3_aa: CASSLGPESDETQYF; cdr3_nt: TGCGCCAGCAGCTTGGGGCCGGAGTCGGACGAGACCCAGTACTTC
d_call: -; j_call: TRBJ2-5; clone_size: -; v_call: TRBV29-1; cdr3_aa: CSALGPQETQYF; cdr3_nt: TGCAGCGCCCTCGGACCACAAGAGACCCAGTACTTC
d_call: -; j_call: TRBJ2-2; clone_size: few; v_call: TRBV9; cdr3_aa: CASSPTGPGELFF; cdr3_nt: TGTGCCAGCAGCCCAACAGGACCCGGGGAGCTGTTTTTT
d_call: -; j_call: TRBJ1-2; clone_size: -; v_call: TRBV6-5; cdr3_aa: CASSYYGGIGYTF; cdr3_nt: TGTGCCAGCAGTTACTATGGGGGGATTGGCTACACCTTC